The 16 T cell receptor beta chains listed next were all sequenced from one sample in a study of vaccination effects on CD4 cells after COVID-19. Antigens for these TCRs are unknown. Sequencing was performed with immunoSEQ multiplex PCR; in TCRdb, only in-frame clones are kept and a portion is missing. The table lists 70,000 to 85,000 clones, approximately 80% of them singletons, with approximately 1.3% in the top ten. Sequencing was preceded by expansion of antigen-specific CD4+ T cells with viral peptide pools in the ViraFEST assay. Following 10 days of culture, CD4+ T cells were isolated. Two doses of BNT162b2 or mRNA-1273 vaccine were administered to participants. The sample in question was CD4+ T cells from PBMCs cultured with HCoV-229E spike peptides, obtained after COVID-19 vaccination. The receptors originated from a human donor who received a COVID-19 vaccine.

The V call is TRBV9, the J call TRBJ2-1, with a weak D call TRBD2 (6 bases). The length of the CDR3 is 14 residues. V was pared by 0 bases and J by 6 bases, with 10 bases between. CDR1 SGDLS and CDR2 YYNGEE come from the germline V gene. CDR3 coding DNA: TGTGCCAGCAGCGTAGGGTCCGGGAGCAATGAGCAGTTCTTC. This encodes CASSVGSGSNEQFF.

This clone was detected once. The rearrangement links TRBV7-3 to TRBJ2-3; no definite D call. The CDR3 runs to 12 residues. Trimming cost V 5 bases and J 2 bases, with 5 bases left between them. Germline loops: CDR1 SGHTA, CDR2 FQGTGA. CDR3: CASSPNTDTQYF. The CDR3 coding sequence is TGTGCCAGCAGCCCTAACACAGATACGCAGTATTTT. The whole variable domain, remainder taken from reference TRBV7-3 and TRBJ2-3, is GAGVSQTPSNKVTEKGKYVELRCDPISGHTALYWYRQSLGQGPEFLIYFQGTGAADDSGLPNDRFFAVRPEGSVSTLKIQRTERGDSAVYLCASSPNTDTQYFGPGTRLTVL.

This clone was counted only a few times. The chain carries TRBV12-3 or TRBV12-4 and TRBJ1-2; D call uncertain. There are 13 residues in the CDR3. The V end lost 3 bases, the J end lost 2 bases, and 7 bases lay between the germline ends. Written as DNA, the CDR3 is TGTGCCAGCAGTTTTCTGGGGAACTATGGCTACACCTTC. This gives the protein CASSFLGNYGYTF.

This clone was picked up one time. CDR3 loop: CASSLVGQPQHF. The CDR3 DNA sequence: TGTGCCAGCAGCTTAGTCGGCCAGCCCCAGCATTTT. The chain combines TRBV7-2 with TRBJ1-5; D uncertain. V gave up 1 base and J gave up 7 bases, with 5 bases separating them. The CDR3 runs 12 residues. Germline V gives CDR1 SGHTA, CDR2 FQGNSA.

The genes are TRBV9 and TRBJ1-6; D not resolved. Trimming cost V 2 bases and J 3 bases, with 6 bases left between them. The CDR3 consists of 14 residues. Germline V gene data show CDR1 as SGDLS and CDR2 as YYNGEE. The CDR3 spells CASSVTDYNSPLHF. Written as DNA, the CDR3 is TGTGCCAGCAGCGTTACAGACTATAATTCACCCCTCCACTTT.

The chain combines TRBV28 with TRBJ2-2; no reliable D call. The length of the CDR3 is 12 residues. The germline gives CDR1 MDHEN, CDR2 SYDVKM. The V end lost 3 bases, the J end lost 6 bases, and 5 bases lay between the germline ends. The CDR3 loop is CASSLLPGELFF. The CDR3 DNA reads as TGTGCCAGCAGTTTGTTGCCCGGGGAGCTGTTTTTT.

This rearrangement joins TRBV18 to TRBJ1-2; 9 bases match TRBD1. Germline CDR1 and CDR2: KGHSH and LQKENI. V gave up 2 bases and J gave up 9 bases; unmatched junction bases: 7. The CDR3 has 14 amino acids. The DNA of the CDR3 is TGTGCCAGCTCACCAGGACAGGGGATAGTTAGCTACACCTTC. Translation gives CASSPGQGIVSYTF.

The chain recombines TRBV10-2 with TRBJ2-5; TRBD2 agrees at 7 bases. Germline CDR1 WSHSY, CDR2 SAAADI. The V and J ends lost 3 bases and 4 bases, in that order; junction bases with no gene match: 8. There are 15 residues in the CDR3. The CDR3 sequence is CASSDTAGVVETQYF. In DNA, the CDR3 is TGCGCCAGCAGTGACACGGCGGGGGTGGTAGAGACCCAGTACTTC.

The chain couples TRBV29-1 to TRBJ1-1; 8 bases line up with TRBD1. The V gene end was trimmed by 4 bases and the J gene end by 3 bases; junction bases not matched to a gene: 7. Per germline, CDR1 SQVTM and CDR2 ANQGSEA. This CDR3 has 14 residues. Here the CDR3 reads CSVGRMTGDTEAFF. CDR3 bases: TGCAGCGTTGGACGAATGACAGGGGACACTGAAGCTTTCTTT.

The CDR3 region has the DNA TGTGCCACCAGTGAAAAGGGCGCGACCTACAATGAGCAGTTCTTC. It is translated as CATSEKGATYNEQFF. The rearrangement uses TRBV24-1 and TRBJ2-1, with D unresolved. Germline CDR1 is KGHDR and CDR2 is SFDVKD. V lost 4 bases and J lost 2, with 11 bases in between. This CDR3 comprises 15 residues.

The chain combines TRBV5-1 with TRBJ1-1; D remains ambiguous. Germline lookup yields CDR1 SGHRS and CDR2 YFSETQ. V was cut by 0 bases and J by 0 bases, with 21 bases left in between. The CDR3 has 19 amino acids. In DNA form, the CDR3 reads TGCGCCAGCAGCTTGGCCGAACTGGAGAGGAGACCCATGAACACTGAAGCTTTCTTT. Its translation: CASSLAELERRPMNTEAFF.

CDR3 protein: CASSLEKWGQGGTGELFF. CDR3 nucleotide sequence: TGTGCCAGCAGCTTAGAAAAATGGGGACAGGGCGGAACCGGGGAGCTGTTTTTT. The chain combines TRBV11-3 with TRBJ2-2; TRBD1 aligns across 9 bases. Trimming took 0 bases from V and 5 from J; bases not matched to a gene: 10. This CDR3 has 18 residues. Germline lookup yields CDR1 SGHNT and CDR2 YENEEA.

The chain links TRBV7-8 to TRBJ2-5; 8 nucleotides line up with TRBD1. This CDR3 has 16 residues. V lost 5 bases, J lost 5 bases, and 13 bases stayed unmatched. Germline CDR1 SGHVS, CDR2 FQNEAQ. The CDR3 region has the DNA TGTGCCAGCAGCCGACAGGGGCGAGATTTGGGGGAGACCCAGTACTTC. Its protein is CASSRQGRDLGETQYF.

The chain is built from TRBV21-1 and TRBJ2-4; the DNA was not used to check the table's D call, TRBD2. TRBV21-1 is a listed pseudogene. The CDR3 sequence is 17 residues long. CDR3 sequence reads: CASSRRAGWEQTNIQYF. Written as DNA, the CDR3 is TGTGCCAGCAGCAGAAGGGCGGGGTGGGAGCAAACAAACATTCAGTACTTC.

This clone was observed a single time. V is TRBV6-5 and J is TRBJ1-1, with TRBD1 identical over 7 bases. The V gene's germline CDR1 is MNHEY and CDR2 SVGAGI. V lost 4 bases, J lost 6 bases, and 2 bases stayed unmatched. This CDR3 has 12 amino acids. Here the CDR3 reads CASSSRGAEAFF. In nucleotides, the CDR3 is TGTGCCAGCAGTTCCAGGGGGGCTGAAGCTTTCTTT.

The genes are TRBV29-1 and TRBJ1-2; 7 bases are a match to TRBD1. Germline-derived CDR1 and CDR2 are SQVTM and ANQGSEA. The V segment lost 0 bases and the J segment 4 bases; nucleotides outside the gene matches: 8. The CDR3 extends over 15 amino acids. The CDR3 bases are TGCAGCGTTGAAGATCTCAGTCAGGGGGTCTATGGCTACACCTTC. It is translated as CSVEDLSQGVYGYTF.